The 14 T cell receptor beta chains below all came from one sample that was sequenced in a study of Ad26.COV2.S vaccination and SARS-CoV-2 variants. The sample's treatment: 19 received Ad26.COV2.S at low or high dose, single or two shots; 5 received placebo; per-sample allocation not given. The investigators took samples on day 63 after the first vaccine or placebo injection. Sequenced by immunoSEQ multiplex PCR; TCRdb stores in-frame clones only, minus some. The sample contains about 350,000 clones, approximately 84% of which appear only once. Sequencing used peripheral blood, obtained in a trial of Ad26.COV2.S vaccine versus placebo. The receptors stem from a person aged 18-65 years who received the Ad26.COV2.S COVID-19 vaccine or a placebo.

The chain joins TRBV19 to TRBJ2-5; possible D gene TRBD2, 6 bases. The CDR3 is 14 residues long. Trimming took off 3 bases at V and 2 bases at J, with 10 bases between the two ends. Germline lookup yields CDR1 LNHDA and CDR2 SQIVND (reference sequence). CDR3 residues: CASSIIGGQETQYF. The CDR3, as DNA: TGTGCCAGTAGTATCATCGGGGGACAAGAGACCCAGTACTTC.

The chain carries TRBV2 and TRBJ2-1; D unresolved. This CDR3 region has 17 residues. Trimming stripped 6 bases from V and 0 bases from J, with 18 bases between. The germline gives CDR1 SNHLY, CDR2 FYNNEI. CDR3 sequence (DNA): TGTGCCAGCAGCCAAGTAGGACGGAAGAGCTCCTACAATGAGCAGTTCTTC. Amino acid sequence: CASSQVGRKSSYNEQFF.

J is TRBJ2-7 and V is TRBV10-1; D not certain. The CDR3 length is 13 residues. Germline V gene lookup returns CDR1 WNHNN and CDR2 SYGVQD (reference sequence). V dropped 1 base and J dropped 3 bases, with 7 bases sitting between them. This CDR3 reads CASSEFDGYEQYF. The CDR3 nucleotides are TGCGCCAGCAGTGAGTTCGACGGCTACGAGCAGTACTTC.

This clone was found a few times. The rearrangement joins TRBV27 to TRBJ2-7; D is perhaps TRBD1 (5 bases). Trimming removed 2 bases at V and 8 bases at J, with 7 bases between. The CDR3 length is 11 residues. Germline V gene sequence: CDR1 MNHEY, CDR2 SMNVEV (reference sequence). CDR3 sequence: CASSLEDKQYF. The CDR3 DNA is TGTGCCAGCAGTTTAGAGGACAAGCAGTACTTC.

V usage is TRBV3-1 (or the pseudogene TRBV3-2) and J usage is TRBJ2-1, with 14 positions matching TRBD2. This CDR3 contains 15 residues. V lost 4 bases to trimming and J lost 10 bases; unmatched junction nucleotides: 6. Germline V gene sequence: CDR1 LGHDT, CDR2 YNNKEL (reference sequence). The CDR3 protein is CASSPGTSGGGEQFF. For the CDR3, the DNA is TGTGCCAGCAGCCCCGGGACTAGCGGGGGAGGAGAGCAGTTCTTC.

This clone was detected only a few times. The V and J genes are TRBV18 and TRBJ1-5, with D maybe TRBD1 (6 bases). Trimming cost V 3 bases and J 8 bases, with 14 bases left between them. CDR1 is KGHSH and CDR2 is LQKENI in the germline V gene. CDR3 length: 14 residues. The CDR3 DNA follows: TGTGCCAGCTCACCCAGCGGGGGCACGGAGCCCCAGCATTTT. This encodes CASSPSGGTEPQHF.

The chain couples TRBV5-4 to TRBJ2-2; 8 bases are shared with TRBD2. CDR3 size: 15 residues. The germline gives CDR1 SGHNT, CDR2 YYREEE (reference sequence). The trim removed 0 bases at V and 4 bases at J, leaving 2 bases unmatched. CDR3 loop: CASSLGSGVTGELFF. Here the CDR3 DNA reads TGTGCCAGCAGCTTGGGTAGCGGGGTCACCGGGGAGCTGTTTTTT.

CDR3 region: CASSPSTGELTGELFF. The CDR3 region has the DNA TGTGCCAGCAGCCCTTCGACTGGAGAATTAACCGGGGAGCTGTTTTTT. The chain uses TRBV27 and TRBJ2-2; no clear D gene. The CDR3 is made up of 16 amino acids. Looked up from germline, CDR1 is MNHEY and CDR2 is SMNVEV (reference sequence). The V and J ends lost 6 bases and 5 bases respectively, with 19 bases between them.

The chain recombines TRBV9 with TRBJ2-1; tentative D call: TRBD1 (5 bases). Trimming pared 3 bases from V and 7 bases from J, leaving 14 bases between. Germline V lookup: CDR1 SGDLS, CDR2 YYNGEE. The CDR3 consists of 14 residues. CDR3 sequence: CASSGGEVENEQFF. The CDR3 DNA is TGTGCCAGCAGCGGGGGCGAAGTTGAAAATGAGCAGTTCTTC.

The CDR3 region has the DNA TGCGCCAGCAGCTTGAGTCAGGGCTCTGGAAACACCATATATTTT. This codes for CASSLSQGSGNTIYF. The chain joins TRBV5-1 to TRBJ1-3; perhaps TRBD1 as D (5 bases). From germline, CDR1 is SGHRS and CDR2 YFSETQ. CDR3 length equals 15 residues. The V gene lost 1 base and the J gene lost 0 bases, with 8 bases spanning the gap.

This chain joins TRBV5-8 and TRBJ2-2; 10 bases are a match to TRBD2. This CDR3 spans 15 amino acids. Germline V gene sequence: CDR1 SGHTS, CDR2 YDEGEE. V shed 5 bases, J shed 7 bases, and the junction held 8 bases outside the gene matches. The CDR3 nucleotides are TGTGCCAGCAGAACAGCGGGAGGGCCAGGCGGGGAGCTGTTTTTT. It is translated as CASRTAGGPGGELFF.

This clone has a single count. V and J are TRBV7-8 and TRBJ1-4; a possible D gene is TRBD1 (6 bases). This CDR3 spans 17 amino acids. Germline V lookup: CDR1 SGHVS, CDR2 FQNEAQ. Trimming pared 2 bases from V and 0 bases from J, leaving 13 bases between. The CDR3 loop reads CASSLRQASATNEKLFF. DNA for the CDR3: TGTGCCAGCAGCTTAAGACAGGCATCTGCAACTAATGAAAAACTGTTTTTT.

This chain joins TRBV3-1 (or the pseudogene TRBV3-2) and TRBJ1-6; D gene unclear. The length of the CDR3 is 16 residues. V lost 4 bases to trimming and J lost 0 bases, with 10 bases between them. The germline V gene encodes CDR1 LGHDT and CDR2 YNNKEL (reference sequence). DNA of the CDR3: TGTGCCAGCAGCCTTGGTAGAAGCTCCTATAATTCACCCCTCCACTTT. Translating it yields CASSLGRSSYNSPLHF.

This chain links TRBV5-1 with TRBJ1-2; TRBD1 aligns across 9 bases. After removal of 4 bases from V and 8 bases from J, the junction contained 12 bases not matched to a gene. CDR3 size: 15 residues. In germline, CDR1 is SGHRS, CDR2 YFSETQ. The CDR3 protein is CASSQGQGVPGGYTF. The CDR3 region has the DNA TGCGCCAGCAGCCAGGGACAGGGAGTTCCTGGGGGCTACACCTTC.